This T cell receptor (beta chain) emerged from a study of monozygotic twins with inflammatory bowel disease. TCRdb re-called the 5' RACE reads and catalogs CDR3 proteins one per entry, DNA excluded. The data show 300,000 to 450,000 distinct CDR3 sequences, and the top ten clones hold 2.5% to 3%. Germline CDR1 is SGHNT and CDR2 is YYREEE (reference sequence). The CDR3 has 12 amino acids. The V gene is TRBV5-4, the J gene TRBJ2-1; TCRdb reports TRBD2, a call that lacks DNA to check it against. The sample consisted of blood. The clonotype was recovered from a human donor with ulcerative colitis or Crohn's disease, or a healthy co-twin of an affected twin (not recorded which). CDR3 in amino acids: CASSPSPGEQFF.